This T cell receptor (beta chain) was found in a study of T cell repertoires in cytomegalovirus infection. Study as a whole: It can be stated that public TCR beta signatures indicated CMV infection as well as a matching HLA type.

Trimming pared 5 bases from V and 1 base from J, leaving 14 bases between. CDR1 is SGHVS and CDR2 is FQNEAQ in the germline V gene. The CDR3 runs 15 residues. TCRdb analysed the reads with MiXCR anew, one entry per CDR3 protein. The sample shows 150,000 to 200,000 distinct CDR3 sequences, around 14% of them seen only once. Findings of the study overall: Using cumulative public TCR beta family frequency, the authors identified those who carried CMV together with the relevant HLA. HLA-C-restricted CMV-specific TCR beta clonotypes prevailed in the ex vivo response.

This clonotype was counted at least ten times. The antigen is unknown. V usage is TRBV7-8 and J usage is TRBJ1-1, with a tentative D call TRBD1 (5 bases). The TCR was taken from a human donor in good health (CMV status not recorded). Some clones in this sample may be carry-over from other donors' samples. The sequenced sample was PBMCs. CDR3 coding DNA: TGTGCCAGCAGCGGACGGGGGACGTGGAACACTGAAGCTTTCTTT. Protein product: CASSGRGTWNTEAFF.